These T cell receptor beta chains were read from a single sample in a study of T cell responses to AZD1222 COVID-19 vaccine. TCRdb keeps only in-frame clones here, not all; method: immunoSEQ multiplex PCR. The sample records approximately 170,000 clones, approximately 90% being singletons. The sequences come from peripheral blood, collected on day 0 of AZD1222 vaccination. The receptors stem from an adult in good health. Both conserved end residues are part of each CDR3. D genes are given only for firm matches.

DNA: TGTGCCAGCAGTCCACTAGCGGGAGTATTCGAGACCCAGTACTTC
CDR3: CASSPLAGVFETQYF
V: TRBV27
J: TRBJ2-5
D: TRBD2

DNA: TGTGCCAGTAGTATAGAGAGGGTATCCGGGGAGCTGTTTTTT
CDR3: CASSIERVSGELFF
V: TRBV19
J: TRBJ2-2
D: .

DNA: TGTGCCACCAGCAGCAGGCGGGGAGCAGCCCAGTACTTC
CDR3: CATSSRRGAAQYF
V: TRBV15
J: TRBJ2-5
D: .

DNA: TGTGCCAGCAGAGACCCGGGAGGCTCCTACAATGAGCAGTTCTTC
CDR3: CASRDPGGSYNEQFF
V: TRBV2
J: TRBJ2-1
D: TRBD2

DNA: TGTGCCAGCTCCTCCGCGGGAGTCCAGTACAATGAGCAGTTCTTC
CDR3: CASSSAGVQYNEQFF
V: TRBV5-4
J: TRBJ2-1
D: TRBD2

DNA: TGTGCCAGCAGCACTGCTAGCAATCAGCCCCAGCATTTT
CDR3: CASSTASNQPQHF
V: TRBV6-5
J: TRBJ1-5
D: .

DNA: TGTGCCAGCAGCTTAGTCGGGGAGCCTGGGGCCAACGTCCTGACTTTC
CDR3: CASSLVGEPGANVLTF
V: TRBV13
J: TRBJ2-6
D: .

DNA: TGTGCCAGTAGGGATAGTGGGGGGCCAGCATCAGAGACCCAGTACTTC
CDR3: CASRDSGGPASETQYF
V: TRBV19
J: TRBJ2-5
D: .

DNA: TGCGCCAGCAGTCGGGGTGGGGCTGAAGCTTTCTTT
CDR3: CASSRGGAEAFF
V: TRBV10-1
J: TRBJ1-1
D: .

DNA: TGTGCCAGCAGTTTTTGGGGGCGGGGGACCGGGGAGCTGTTTTTT
CDR3: CASSFWGRGTGELFF
V: TRBV28
J: TRBJ2-2
D: .

DNA: TGTGCCAGCAGCCCGACAGTTCCCTACGAGCAGTACTTC
CDR3: CASSPTVPYEQYF
V: TRBV3-1/TRBV3-2
J: TRBJ2-7
D: .